Following are 24 T cell receptor beta chains from one sample sequenced in a study of T cell responses to AZD1222 COVID-19 vaccine. The assay was immunoSEQ multiplex PCR, and TCRdb's table has in-frame clones only and misses some. The sample has 170,000 or so clones; 87% are singletons. The source was peripheral blood, collected on day 0 of AZD1222 vaccination. Source of these receptors: an adult in good health.

The chain has TRBV3-1 (or the pseudogene TRBV3-2) and TRBJ1-1, with D unresolved. With 0 bases removed from V and 7 bases from J, the gap between germline ends came to 6 bases. The CDR3 is 12 amino acids. Per germline, CDR1 LGHDT and CDR2 YNNKEL (reference sequence). The CDR3 loop is CASSQDVSEAFF. The CDR3 DNA reads as TGTGCCAGCAGCCAAGATGTCAGTGAAGCTTTCTTT.

The chain recombines TRBV7-2 with TRBJ1-2; D might be TRBD1 (5 bases). Germline V gene sequence: CDR1 SGHTA, CDR2 FQGNSA. V gave up 0 bases and J gave up 6 bases, with 11 bases separating them. The CDR3 runs to 14 residues. In DNA form, the CDR3 reads TGTGCCAGCAGCTTAGCCCAGGGTGCTGATGGCTACACCTTC. Translating it yields CASSLAQGADGYTF.

The gene calls are TRBV5-4 and TRBJ1-4, with D perhaps TRBD1 (5 bases). V lost 4 bases and J lost 5, with 12 bases in between. Germline CDR1 reads SGHNT; CDR2 reads YYREEE (reference sequence). The CDR3 loop spans 14 amino acids. The CDR3 protein is CASSTIGGNEKLFF. Here the CDR3 DNA reads TGTGCCAGCAGCACCATCGGGGGGAATGAAAAACTGTTTTTT.

This sequence joins TRBV4-1 and TRBJ1-3; D is unresolved. There are 14 residues in the CDR3. Germline loops: CDR1 MGHRA, CDR2 YSYEKL. The germline V and J ends were trimmed by 2 bases and 9 bases, with 14 bases remaining between them. CDR3: CASSQQHGRSTIYF. The CDR3 region has the DNA TGCGCCAGCAGCCAACAACATGGCCGAAGCACCATATATTTT.

The chain joins TRBV14 to TRBJ2-2, with D hard to call. The germline CDR1 and CDR2 sequences are SGHDN and FVKESK. This CDR3 spans 15 amino acids. V lost 4 bases, J lost 1 base, and 10 bases lay in between. The CDR3 DNA is TGTGCCAGCAGCCGGCATCTAGGGAACACCGGGGAGCTGTTTTTT. Translated, it gives CASSRHLGNTGELFF.

V is TRBV29-1 and J is TRBJ2-3; TRBD1 is a possible D gene (6 bases). Germline V lookup: CDR1 SQVTM, CDR2 ANQGSEA. Trimming stripped 7 bases from V and 4 bases from J, with 12 bases between. This CDR3 has 12 amino acids. The CDR3, as DNA: TGCAGCGCCCGCCCAGGGGCAGATACGCAGTATTTT. It translates to CSARPGADTQYF.

The rearrangement links TRBV7-9 to TRBJ1-6; 9 bases line up with TRBD1. J lost 2 bases, V lost 5 bases, and 7 bases had no gene match. The CDR3 is 17 residues long. Per the germline V gene, CDR1 is SEHNR and CDR2 is FQNEAQ (reference sequence). Here the CDR3 DNA reads TGTGCCAGCAGCGATTATACAGGGGGCCCCTATAATTCACCCCTCCACTTT. Residues: CASSDYTGGPYNSPLHF.

The rearrangement uses TRBV19 and TRBJ2-7, with 10 bases fitting TRBD1. With 3 bases clipped from V and 2 bases from J, the junction kept 1 base outside the gene matches. Germline V gene data show CDR1 as LNHDA and CDR2 as SQIVND (reference sequence). This CDR3 has 14 residues. The DNA of the CDR3 is TGTGCCAGTAGTATGGGGACAGGGGCCTACGAGCAGTACTTC. As protein: CASSMGTGAYEQYF.

The V and J genes are TRBV29-1 and TRBJ2-7; 10 nucleotides agree with TRBD1. The CDR3 is 15 residues long. V lost 0 bases, J lost 1 base, and 3 bases stayed unmatched. Germline CDR1 SQVTM, CDR2 ANQGSEA. DNA for the CDR3: TGCAGCGTTGAAGAAGGGACAGGGGCTTCCTACGAGCAGTACTTC. This sequence encodes CSVEEGTGASYEQYF.

The table lists this clone with a few counts. This rearrangement joins TRBV7-2 to TRBJ2-1, with 10 nucleotides matching TRBD2. The V and J ends lost 6 bases and 4 bases, in that order; junction bases with no gene match: 6. CDR3 length equals 15 residues. CDR1 SGHTA and CDR2 FQGNSA come from the germline V gene. For the CDR3, the DNA is TGTGCCAGCAGGGCCGGGACTAGCGAATACAATGAGCAGTTCTTC. It codes for CASRAGTSEYNEQFF.

This clone was observed a few times. V usage is TRBV6-1 and J usage is TRBJ1-5, with 9 bases fitting TRBD1. The ends lost 2 bases at V and 5 bases at J; junction bases unmatched: 4. Germline assignment: CDR1 MNHNS and CDR2 SASEGT. This CDR3 has 15 residues. CDR3 region: CASSETGGLHQPQHF. The CDR3 DNA sequence: TGTGCCAGCAGTGAAACAGGGGGCCTACATCAGCCCCAGCATTTT.

The chain uses TRBV25-1 and TRBJ2-5; unclear D gene. Trimming took 1 base from V and 5 from J, leaving 11 bases between them. The CDR3 has 14 residues. The V gene's germline CDR1 is MGHDK and CDR2 SYGVNS. As DNA, the CDR3 is TGTGCCAGCAGTGAATCGTACCACTACGAGACCCAGTACTTC. Amino acid sequence: CASSESYHYETQYF.

The V gene is TRBV7-2, the J gene TRBJ2-2; D gene uncertain. Germline values: CDR1 SGHTA, CDR2 FQGNSA. CDR3 length: 15 amino acids. V was trimmed by 0 bases and J by 4 bases, leaving 9 bases between them. CDR3 region: CASSLARQSTGELFF. The CDR3 DNA follows: TGTGCCAGCAGCTTAGCACGACAAAGCACCGGGGAGCTGTTTTTT. The full variable domain, its missing parts supplied by reference TRBV7-2 and TRBJ2-2, is GAGVSQSPSNKVTEKGKDVELRCDPISGHTALYWYRQSLGQGLEFLIYFQGNSAPDKSGLPSDRFSAERTGGSVSTLTIQRTQQEDSAVYLCASSLARQSTGELFFGEGSRLTVL.

This rearrangement joins TRBV7-8 to TRBJ2-7, with 8 bases that match TRBD1. J was trimmed by 3 bases and V by 5 bases; bases with no gene match: 6. From germline, CDR1 is SGHVS and CDR2 FQNEAQ. This CDR3 is 14 amino acids long. CDR3 loop: CASSRPGQGYEQYF. CDR3 nucleotide sequence: TGTGCCAGCAGCAGACCAGGACAGGGCTACGAGCAGTACTTC. Drawing the rest from reference TRBV7-8 and TRBJ2-7, the complete variable domain is GAGVSQSPRYKVAKRGQDVALRCDPISGHVSLFWYQQALGQGPEFLTYFQNEAQLDKSGLPSDRFFAERPEGSVSTLKIQRTQQEDSAVYLCASSRPGQGYEQYFGPGTRLTVT.

The chain carries TRBV4-1 and TRBJ1-5; no clear D gene. CDR3 size: 13 residues. CDR1 is MGHRA and CDR2 is YSYEKL in the germline V gene. Between the trimmed V and J ends, which lost 4 bases and 7 bases, there was a span of 11 bases. The CDR3 spells CASSLGFRQPQHF. Written as DNA, the CDR3 is TGCGCCAGCAGCCTAGGGTTTAGACAGCCCCAGCATTTT.

This chain uses TRBV5-1 with TRBJ1-2; TRBD1 matches at 7 bases. Germline assignment: CDR1 SGHRS and CDR2 YFSETQ. The CDR3 totals 13 residues. V trimming: 5 bases; J trimming: 7 bases; junction bases outside the gene matches: 8. The CDR3 coding sequence is TGCGCCAGCAGTACACAGGGGCTATCTGGCTACACCTTC. This codes for CASSTQGLSGYTF.

This rearrangement joins TRBV30 to TRBJ1-6; tentative D call: TRBD1 (6 bases). Germline V gene lookup returns CDR1 GTSNPN and CDR2 SVGIG (reference sequence). The germline V and J ends were trimmed by 0 bases and 17 bases, with 11 bases remaining between them. The length of the CDR3 is 11 residues. The CDR3 nucleotides read TGTGCCTGGAGTGTAGGGGGACAAGTCCACTTT. It specifies CAWSVGGQVHF. The complete variable domain, with remaining parts taken from reference TRBV30 and TRBJ1-6, reads SQTIHQWPATLVQPVGSPLSLECTVEGTSNPNLYWYRQAAGRGLQLLFYSVGIGQISSEVPQNLSASRPQDRQFILSSKKLLLSDSGFYLCAWSVGGQVHFGNGTRLTVT.

The genes are TRBV5-6 and TRBJ1-1; D gene unclear. The CDR3 runs 13 residues. V was shortened by 7 bases and J by 5 bases, with 15 bases between the two germline ends. Germline-derived CDR1 and CDR2 are SGHDT and YYEEEE. Here the CDR3 DNA reads TGTGCCAGCGGCTCGGACCCGGGGACTGAAGCTTTCTTT. It yields the protein CASGSDPGTEAFF.

The chain is built from TRBV2 and TRBJ2-7; a weak D match, TRBD1 (5 bases). CDR3 length equals 12 residues. V was trimmed by 6 bases and J by 9 bases, leaving 15 bases between them. Germline lookup yields CDR1 SNHLY and CDR2 FYNNEI. In nucleotides, the CDR3 is TGTGCCAGCAGGGATCAGGGTGCCTTGCAGTACTTC. This codes for CASRDQGALQYF. The complete variable domain, with remaining parts taken from reference TRBV2 and TRBJ2-7, reads EPEVTQTPSHQVTQMGQEVILRCVPISNHLYFYWYRQILGQKVEFLVSFYNNEISEKSEIFDDQFSVERPDGSNFTLKIRSTKLEDSAMYFCASRDQGALQYFGPGTRLTVT.

The genes are TRBV12-2 and TRBJ2-2; no DNA check was done on the table's D call, TRBD1. TRBV12-2 is marked as a pseudogene. This CDR3 is built from 15 residues. The DNA for the CDR3 is TGTGCAAGTCGCTTGTCGGACAGGGACACCGGGGAGCTGTTTTTT. It is translated as CASRLSDRDTGELFF.

The V call is TRBV24-1, the J call TRBJ2-1; D is perhaps TRBD2 (5 bases). Germline V gene sequence: CDR1 KGHDR, CDR2 SFDVKD. CDR3 length: 14 residues. Trimming took 5 bases from V and 0 from J, leaving 7 bases between them. CDR3 sequence: CATSGGFSYNEQFF. CDR3 DNA sequence: TGTGCCACCAGTGGCGGGTTCTCCTACAATGAGCAGTTCTTC.

J is TRBJ2-3 and V is TRBV6-5, with D maybe TRBD2 (5 bases). This CDR3 has 14 residues. Looked up from germline, CDR1 is MNHEY and CDR2 is SVGAGI. Trimming took 8 bases from V and 2 from J, leaving 14 bases between them. The CDR3 loop is CASQKRTLTDTQYF. The CDR3 DNA reads as TGTGCCAGCCAAAAGCGGACCCTCACAGATACGCAGTATTTT.

This clone came up a few times. V is TRBV29-1 and J is TRBJ1-2, with TRBD1 as a possible D gene (5 bases). Germline assignment: CDR1 SQVTM and CDR2 ANQGSEA. The length of the CDR3 is 13 residues. V gave up 4 bases and J gave up 3 bases, with 12 bases separating them. The CDR3 DNA reads as TGCAGCGTTGGGGGGGTTACTGACTATGGCTACACCTTC. Translated, it gives CSVGGVTDYGYTF.

In this sample, this clone turned up once. The chain combines TRBV12-3 or TRBV12-4 with TRBJ1-1, with D unresolved. This CDR3 comprises 13 residues. V lost 1 base and J lost 1, with 4 bases in between. CDR3 nucleotide sequence: TGTGCCAGCAGTTTAGTCGGGAACACTGAAGCTTTCTTT. The encoded protein is CASSLVGNTEAFF.